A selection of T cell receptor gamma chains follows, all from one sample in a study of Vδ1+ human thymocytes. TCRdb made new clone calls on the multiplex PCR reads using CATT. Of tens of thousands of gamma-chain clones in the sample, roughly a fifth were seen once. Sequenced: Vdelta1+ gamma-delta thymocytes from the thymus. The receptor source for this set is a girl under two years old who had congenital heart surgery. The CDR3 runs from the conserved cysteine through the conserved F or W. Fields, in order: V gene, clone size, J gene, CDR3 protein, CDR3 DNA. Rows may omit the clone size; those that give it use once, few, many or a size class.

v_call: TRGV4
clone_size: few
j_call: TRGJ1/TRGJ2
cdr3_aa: CATWDMEYKKLF
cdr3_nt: TGTGCCACCTGGGATATGGAGTATAAGAAACTCTTT

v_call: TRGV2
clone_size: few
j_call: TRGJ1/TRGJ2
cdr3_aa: CATWGRHKKLF
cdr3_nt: TGTGCCACCTGGGGCCGTCATAAGAAACTCTTT

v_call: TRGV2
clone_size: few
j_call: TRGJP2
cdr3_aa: CATWEGGHSSDWIKTF
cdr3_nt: TGTGCCACCTGGGAGGGGGGGCATAGTAGTGATTGGATCAAGACGTTT

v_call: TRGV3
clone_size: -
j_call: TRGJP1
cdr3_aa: CATWDKEGYTTGWFKIF
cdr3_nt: TGTGCCACCTGGGACAAAGAGGGATATACCACTGGTTGGTTCAAGATATTT

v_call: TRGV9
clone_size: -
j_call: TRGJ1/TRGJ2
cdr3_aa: CALWEVQGLYYKKLF
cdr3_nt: TGTGCCTTGTGGGAGGTGCAGGGCCTTTATTATAAGAAACTCTTT

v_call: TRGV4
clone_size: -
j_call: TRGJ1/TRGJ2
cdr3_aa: CATWDGGHYYKKLF
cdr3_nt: TGTGCCACCTGGGATGGGGGGCATTATTATAAGAAACTCTTT

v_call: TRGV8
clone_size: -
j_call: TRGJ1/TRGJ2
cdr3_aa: CAKWDDELNYKKLF
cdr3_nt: TGTGCAAAATGGGATGACGAATTGAATTATAAGAAACTCTTT

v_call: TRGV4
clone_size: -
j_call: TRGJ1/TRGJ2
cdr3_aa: CATWDGCGYKKLF
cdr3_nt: TGTGCCACCTGGGATGGGTGCGGTTATAAGAAACTCTTT

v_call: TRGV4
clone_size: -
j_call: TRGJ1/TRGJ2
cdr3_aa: CATWDRYEYYKKLF
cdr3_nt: TGTGCCACCTGGGATCGGTACGAATATTATAAGAAACTCTTT

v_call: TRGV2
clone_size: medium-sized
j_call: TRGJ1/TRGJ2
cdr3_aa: CATWDGRGYKKLF
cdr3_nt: TGTGCCACCTGGGACGGGCGGGGTTATAAGAAACTCTTT

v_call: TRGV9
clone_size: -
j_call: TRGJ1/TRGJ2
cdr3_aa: CALWEVLAYYKKLF
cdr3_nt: TGTGCCTTGTGGGAGGTGCTAGCGTATTATAAGAAACTCTTT

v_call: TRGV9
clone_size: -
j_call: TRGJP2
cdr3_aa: CALCEFSSDWIKTF
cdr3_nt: TGTGCCTTGTGTGAGTTCAGTAGTGATTGGATCAAGACGTTT

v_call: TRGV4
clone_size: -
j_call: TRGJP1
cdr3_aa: CATSAGWFKIF
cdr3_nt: TGTGCCACCTCGGCTGGTTGGTTCAAGATATTT

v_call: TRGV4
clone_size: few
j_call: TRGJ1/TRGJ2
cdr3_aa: CATWDSDKLYYKKLF
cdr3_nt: TGTGCCACCTGGGATTCGGATAAGCTTTATTATAAGAAACTCTTT

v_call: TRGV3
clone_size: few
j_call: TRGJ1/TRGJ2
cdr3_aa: CATWDGPGKKLF
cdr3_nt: TGTGCCACCTGGGACGGCCCAGGTAAGAAACTCTTT

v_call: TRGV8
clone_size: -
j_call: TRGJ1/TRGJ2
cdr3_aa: CATWAPYYKKLF
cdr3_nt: TGTGCCACCTGGGCCCCGTATTATAAGAAACTCTTT

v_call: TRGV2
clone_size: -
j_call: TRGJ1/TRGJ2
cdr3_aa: CATWDGPGYYKKLF
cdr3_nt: TGTGCCACCTGGGACGGGCCCGGGTATTATAAGAAACTCTTT

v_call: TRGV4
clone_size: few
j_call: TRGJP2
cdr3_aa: CATWWSDWIKTF
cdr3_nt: TGTGCCACCTGGTGGAGTGATTGGATCAAGACGTTT

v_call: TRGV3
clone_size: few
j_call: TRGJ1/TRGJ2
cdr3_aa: CATWDSIMGYKKLF
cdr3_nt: TGTGCCACCTGGGACTCGATAATGGGATATAAGAAACTCTTT

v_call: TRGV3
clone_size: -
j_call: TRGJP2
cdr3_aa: CATWDRQGRGSDWIKTF
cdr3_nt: TGTGCCACCTGGGACAGGCAAGGGCGCGGTAGTGATTGGATCAAGACGTTT

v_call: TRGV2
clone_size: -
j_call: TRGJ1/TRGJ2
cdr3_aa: CATWDVGDKKLF
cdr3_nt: TGTGCCACCTGGGACGTTGGCGATAAGAAACTCTTT

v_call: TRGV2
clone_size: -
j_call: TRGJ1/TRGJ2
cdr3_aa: CATWDAPSYYKKLF
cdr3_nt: TGTGCCACCTGGGACGCTCCAAGTTATTATAAGAAACTCTTT

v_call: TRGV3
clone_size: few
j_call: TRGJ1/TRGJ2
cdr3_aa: CATWDRLCGQKLF
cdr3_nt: TGTGCCACCTGGGACAGGCTCTGTGGACAGAAACTCTTT

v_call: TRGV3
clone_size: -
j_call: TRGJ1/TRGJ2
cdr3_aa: CATWDGPGNYYKKLF
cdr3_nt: TGTGCCACCTGGGATGGGCCTGGGAATTATTATAAGAAACTCTTT

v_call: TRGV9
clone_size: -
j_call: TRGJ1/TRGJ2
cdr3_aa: CALWELDYKKLF
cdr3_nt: TGTGCCTTGTGGGAGTTAGATTATAAGAAACTCTTT

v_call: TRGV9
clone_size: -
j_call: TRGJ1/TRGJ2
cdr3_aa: CALWEGTTNYYKKLF
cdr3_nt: TGTGCCTTGTGGGAGGGGACCACCAATTATTATAAGAAACTCTTT

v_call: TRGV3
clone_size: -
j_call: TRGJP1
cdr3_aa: CATWDRGGGTTGWFKIF
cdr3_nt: TGTGCCACCTGGGACAGGGGAGGGGGAACCACTGGTTGGTTCAAGATATTT

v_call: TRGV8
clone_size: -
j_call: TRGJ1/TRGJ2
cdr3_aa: CATWDIPSYRNKKLF
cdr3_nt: TGTGCCACCTGGGATATCCCTTCGTACCGTAACAAGAAACTCTTT

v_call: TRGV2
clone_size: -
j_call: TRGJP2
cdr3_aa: CATWDGPDRKYSSDWIKTF
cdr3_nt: TGTGCCACCTGGGACGGCCCAGACCGAAAATATAGTAGTGATTGGATCAAGACGTTT

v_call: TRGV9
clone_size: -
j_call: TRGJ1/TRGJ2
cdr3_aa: CALWEVKLYKKLF
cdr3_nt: TGTGCCTTGTGGGAGGTGAAGTTATATAAGAAACTCTTT

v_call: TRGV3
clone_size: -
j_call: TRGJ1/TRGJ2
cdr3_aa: CATWDSAPWSYYKKLF
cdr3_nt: TGTGCCACCTGGGACAGCGCCCCATGGTCATATTATAAGAAACTCTTT

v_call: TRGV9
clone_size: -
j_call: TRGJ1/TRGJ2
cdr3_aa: CALWEDPHLYYKKLF
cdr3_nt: TGTGCCTTGTGGGAGGACCCCCATCTTTATTATAAGAAACTCTTT

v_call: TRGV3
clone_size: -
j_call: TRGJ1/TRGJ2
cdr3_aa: CATWDKFIRKKLF
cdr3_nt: TGTGCCACCTGGGACAAATTTATTAGGAAGAAACTCTTT

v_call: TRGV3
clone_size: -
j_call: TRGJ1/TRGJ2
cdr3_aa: CATWDSSHSNYYKKLF
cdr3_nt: TGTGCCACCTGGGACAGTTCTCATTCGAATTATTATAAGAAACTCTTT

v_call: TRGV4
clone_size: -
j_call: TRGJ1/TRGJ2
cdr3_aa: CATWDGPRRSYYKKLF
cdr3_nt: TGTGCCACCTGGGATGGCCCCAGGAGGAGTTATTATAAGAAACTCTTT

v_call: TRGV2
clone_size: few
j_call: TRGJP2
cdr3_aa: CATWDGPSVNDWIKTF
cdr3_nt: TGTGCCACCTGGGACGGGCCCAGTGTAAATGATTGGATCAAGACGTTT

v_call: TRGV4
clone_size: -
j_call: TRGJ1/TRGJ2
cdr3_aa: CATWDGPFLGTYKKLF
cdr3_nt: TGTGCCACCTGGGATGGGCCGTTTCTAGGGACTTATAAGAAACTCTTT

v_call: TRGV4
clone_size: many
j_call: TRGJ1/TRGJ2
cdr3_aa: CATWDGPRYKKLF
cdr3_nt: TGTGCCACCTGGGATGGGCCTCGTTATAAGAAACTCTTT

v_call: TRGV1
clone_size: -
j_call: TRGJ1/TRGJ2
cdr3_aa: CATWDRPPPGKLF
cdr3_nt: TGTGCCACCTGGGACAGGCCACCACCGGGGAAACTCTTT

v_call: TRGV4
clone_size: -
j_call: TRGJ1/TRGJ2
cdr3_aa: CATWDGPEGGKLF
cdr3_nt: TGTGCCACCTGGGATGGGCCCGAAGGCGGGAAACTCTTT

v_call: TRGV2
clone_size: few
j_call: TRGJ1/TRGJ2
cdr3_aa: CATWDALCYKKLF
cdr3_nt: TGTGCCACCTGGGACGCCCTTTGTTATAAGAAACTCTTT

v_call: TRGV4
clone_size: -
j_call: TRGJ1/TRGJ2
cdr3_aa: CATWDGLWGHKKLF
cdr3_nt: TGTGCCACCTGGGATGGGCTCTGGGGGCATAAGAAACTCTTT

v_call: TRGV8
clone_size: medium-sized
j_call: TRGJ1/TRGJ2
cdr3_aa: CATWENYYKKLF
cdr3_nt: TGTGCCACCTGGGAGAATTATTATAAGAAACTCTTT

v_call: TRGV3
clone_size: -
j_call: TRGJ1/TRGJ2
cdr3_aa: CATWGMYYKKLF
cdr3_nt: TGTGCCACCTGGGGCATGTATTATAAGAAACTCTTT

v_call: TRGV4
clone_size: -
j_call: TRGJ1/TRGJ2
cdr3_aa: CATWDGPIPIYYKKLF
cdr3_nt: TGTGCCACCTGGGATGGGCCTATCCCAATTTATTATAAGAAACTCTTT

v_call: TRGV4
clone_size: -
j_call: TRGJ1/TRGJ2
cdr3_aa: CATWDGRGGKKLF
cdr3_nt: TGTGCCACCTGGGACGGGCGCGGTGGAAAGAAACTCTTC

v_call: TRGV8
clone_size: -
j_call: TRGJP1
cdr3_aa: CATWDRMTGWFKIF
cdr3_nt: TGTGCCACCTGGGATAGGATGACTGGTTGGTTCAAGATATTT

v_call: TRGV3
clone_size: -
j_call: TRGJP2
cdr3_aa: CATWDRRGDSSDWIKTF
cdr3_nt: TGTGCCACCTGGGACAGGCGGGGGGATAGTAGTGATTGGATCAAGACGTTT

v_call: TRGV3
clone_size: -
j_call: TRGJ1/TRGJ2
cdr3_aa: CATWQSRSKKLF
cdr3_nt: TGTGCCACCTGGCAAAGCCGGAGTAAGAAACTCTTT

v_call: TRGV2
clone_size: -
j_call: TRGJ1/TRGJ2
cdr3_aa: CATWDGRVRKLF
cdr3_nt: TGTGCCACCTGGGACGGGCGGGTGAGGAAACTCTTT

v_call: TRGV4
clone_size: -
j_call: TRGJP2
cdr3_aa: CATWDGRWIKTF
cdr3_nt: TGTGCCACCTGGGATGGGCGTTGGATCAAGACGTTT

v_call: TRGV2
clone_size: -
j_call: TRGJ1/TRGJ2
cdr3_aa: CATWDGVYYKKLF
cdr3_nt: TGTGCCACCTGGGACGGTGTTTATTATAAGAAACTCTTT

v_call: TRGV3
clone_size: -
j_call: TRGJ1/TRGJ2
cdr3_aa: CATWVGKKLF
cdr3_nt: TGTGCCACCTGGGTAGGTAAGAAACTCTTT

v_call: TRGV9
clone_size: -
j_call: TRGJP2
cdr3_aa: CALWRDWIKTF
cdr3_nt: TGTGCCTTGTGGCGCGATTGGATCAAGACGTTT

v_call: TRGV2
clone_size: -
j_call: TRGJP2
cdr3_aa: CATWDRTGDWIKTF
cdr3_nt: TGTGCCACCTGGGACCGAACAGGGGATTGGATCAAGACGTTT

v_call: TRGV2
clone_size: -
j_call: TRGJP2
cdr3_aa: CATWADWIKTF
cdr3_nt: TGTGCCACCTGGGCCGATTGGATCAAGACGTTT

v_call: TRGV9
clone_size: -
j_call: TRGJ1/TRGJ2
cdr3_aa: CALWEVCRKLF
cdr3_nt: TGTGCCTTGTGGGAGGTGTGTAGGAAACTCTTT

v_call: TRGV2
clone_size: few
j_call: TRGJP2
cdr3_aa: CATWDGQGDWIKTF
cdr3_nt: TGTGCCACCTGGGACGGCCAGGGTGATTGGATCAAGACGTTT

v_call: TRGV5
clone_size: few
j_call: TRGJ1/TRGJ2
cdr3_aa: CATWDRLKKKLF
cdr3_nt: TGTGCCACCTGGGACAGGCTTAAAAAGAAACTCTTT

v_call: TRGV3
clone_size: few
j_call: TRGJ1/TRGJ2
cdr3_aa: CATWDRCQKLF
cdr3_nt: TGTGCCACCTGGGACAGATGTCAGAAACTCTTT